The next 25 T cell receptor beta chains were all read from a single sample in a study of T cell repertoires in cytomegalovirus infection. TCRdb independently ran MiXCR on the reads; one entry per CDR3 protein. The data contain almost 550,000 distinct CDR3 sequences, approximately 16% of them singletons. Source material: CD8+ T cells from PBMCs. The receptor set was obtained from a human donor in good health (CMV status not recorded). Some clones in this sample may be carry-over from other donors' samples.

This clonotype was seen a handful of times. The rearrangement uses TRBV5-4 and TRBJ1-2; 8 bases fit TRBD1. The V gene's germline CDR1 is SGHNT and CDR2 YYREEE (reference sequence). Trimming took 4 bases from V and 6 from J; bases not matched to a gene: 5. This CDR3 contains 13 residues. CDR3 sequence (DNA): TGTGCCAGCAGCCCTCAGGGGGCCCATGGCTACACCTTC. This sequence encodes CASSPQGAHGYTF.

This rearrangement joins TRBV7-9 to TRBJ2-1, with D possibly TRBD2 on 5 matching bases. There are 14 residues in the CDR3. Germline assignment: CDR1 SEHNR and CDR2 FQNEAQ (reference sequence). The V gene lost 5 bases and the J gene lost 7 bases, with 15 bases spanning the gap. The CDR3 loop is CASSQPKEGNEQFF. The CDR3 DNA reads as TGTGCCAGCAGCCAACCGAAAGAGGGTAATGAGCAGTTCTTC. The full variable domain, its missing parts supplied by reference TRBV7-9 and TRBJ2-1, is DTGVSQNPRHKITKRGQNVTFRCDPISEHNRLYWYRQTLGQGPEFLTYFQNEAQLEKSRLLSDRFSAERPKGSFSTLEIQRTEQGDSAMYLCASSQPKEGNEQFFGPGTRLTVL.

The chain combines TRBV30 with TRBJ1-2; D remains ambiguous. Germline V CDR1 and CDR2: GTSNPN, SVGIG (reference sequence). V shed 8 bases and J shed 4 bases, with 8 bases lying between them. The CDR3 loop spans 10 amino acids. CDR3 amino acids: CAVQVYGYTF. The DNA of the CDR3 is TGTGCCGTCCAGGTCTATGGCTACACCTTC.

The V and J genes are TRBV27 and TRBJ2-2; D call uncertain. V was shortened by 2 bases and J by 7 bases, with 8 bases between the two germline ends. The CDR3 runs to 13 residues. The germline gives CDR1 MNHEY, CDR2 SMNVEV (reference sequence). The CDR3, as DNA: TGTGCCAGCAGTTTAAAGGCTAACGGGGAGCTGTTTTTT. It codes for CASSLKANGELFF.

Notes on this clonotype: A much larger clone lies a single base off, so this may be a read error. Since the CDR3 does not end with the conserved phenylalanine or tryptophan, this likely comes from a read error. V is TRBV7-6 and J is TRBJ2-1; D ambiguous. CDR1 and CDR2 (germline): SGHVS, FNYEAQ. V gave up 2 bases and J gave up 5 bases, with 22 bases separating them. There are 18 residues in the CDR3. The CDR3 loop reads CASSLLFAPRTHNNEQFL. In nucleotides, the CDR3 is TGTGCCAGCAGCTTATTGTTTGCGCCTAGAACGCACAACAATGAGCAGTTCTTA.

This rearrangement joins TRBV12-3 or TRBV12-4 to TRBJ2-3; TRBD2 agrees at 9 bases. This CDR3 is 16 amino acids long. After removal of 3 bases from V and 4 bases from J, the junction contained 8 bases not matched to a gene. CDR3 coding DNA: TGTGCCAGCAGTTTGGGCGGGGGGGAGGTCGCAGATACGCAGTATTTT. As protein: CASSLGGGEVADTQYF.

This clonotype was picked up a small number of times. V usage is TRBV6-5 and J usage is TRBJ1-2; D not certain. V lost 8 bases, J lost 4 bases, and 11 bases lay in between. The CDR3 is made up of 12 amino acids. Germline V lookup: CDR1 MNHEY, CDR2 SVGAGI. The CDR3 nucleotides read TGTGCCAGCCGCCAGAGTACCTATGGCTACACCTTC. This translates into CASRQSTYGYTF.

The genes are TRBV12-3 or TRBV12-4 and TRBJ2-3; no reliable D call. This CDR3 region has 14 residues. Trimming took 3 bases from V and 2 from J, leaving 9 bases between them. The DNA of the CDR3 is TGTGCCAGCAGTTTTCTCGGATTCACAGATACGCAGTATTTT. It translates to CASSFLGFTDTQYF.

This clonotype was detected ten times or more. The V call is TRBV7-9, the J call TRBJ1-1; no firm D call. There are 12 residues in the CDR3. Germline lookup yields CDR1 SEHNR and CDR2 FQNEAQ (reference sequence). The V and J ends lost 6 bases and 3 bases respectively, with 8 bases between them. CDR3 in amino acids: CASRGYDTEAFF. DNA for the CDR3: TGTGCCAGCAGGGGTTATGACACTGAAGCTTTCTTT.

There are a few counts of this clonotype. CDR3 protein: CASSFGTAKNIQYF. CDR3 DNA: TGTGCCAGCAGCTTTGGGACAGCCAAAAACATTCAGTACTTC. This chain links TRBV5-6 with TRBJ2-4; D is possibly TRBD1 or TRBD2 (5 bases each). V shed 2 bases and J shed 0 bases, with 6 bases lying between them. Germline CDR1 SGHDT, CDR2 YYEEEE. The CDR3 loop spans 14 amino acids.

In this sample, this clonotype turned up many times. V usage is TRBV6-6 and J usage is TRBJ2-1; 9 bases fit TRBD2. The CDR3 is made up of 15 amino acids. V shed 2 bases and J 6 bases; nucleotides not matched to a gene: 5. Germline assignment: CDR1 MNHNY and CDR2 SVGAGI (reference sequence). The chain's CDR3 is CASSYGASGVNEQFF. CDR3 DNA sequence: TGTGCCAGCAGTTACGGGGCTAGCGGGGTCAATGAGCAGTTCTTC.

This clonotype was counted many times. The V and J genes are TRBV19 and TRBJ1-1; 11 positions match TRBD1. V dropped 5 bases and J dropped 4; count of bases not matched to a gene: 12. The CDR3 has 17 amino acids. From germline, CDR1 is LNHDA and CDR2 SQIVND (reference sequence). CDR3 in DNA: TGTGCCAGTAGTTTACGGACAGGGGGCGCCGGGGGCACTGAAGCTTTCTTT. It specifies CASSLRTGGAGGTEAFF.

This clonotype was observed a few times. The V gene is TRBV19, the J gene TRBJ2-1; 8 nucleotides agree with TRBD1. The J segment lost 0 bases and the V segment lost 9 bases, leaving 4 bases of the junction unmatched. The V gene's germline CDR1 is LNHDA and CDR2 SQIVND (reference sequence). The CDR3 contains 14 residues. CDR3: CASADRDSYNEQFF. Here the CDR3 DNA reads TGTGCCAGCGCGGACAGGGACTCCTACAATGAGCAGTTCTTC.

V gene TRBV19 combines with J gene TRBJ2-7, with 11 bases aligning to TRBD2. This CDR3 is 14 amino acids long. Germline V gene data show CDR1 as LNHDA and CDR2 as SQIVND (reference sequence). The ends lost 6 bases at V and 6 bases at J; junction bases unmatched: 7. CDR3 bases: TGTGCCAGTAGCGTAGCGGGAGGGCCGCGCGAGCAGTACTTC. Protein product: CASSVAGGPREQYF.

This chain joins TRBV6-6 and TRBJ2-1; D possibly matches TRBD1 or TRBD2 (6 bases each). V lost 4 bases and J 5 bases, leaving 15 bases between the germline ends. Germline lookup yields CDR1 MNHNY and CDR2 SVGAGI (reference sequence). This CDR3 region has 15 residues. The CDR3 here is CASSFLTRGNNEQFF. CDR3 sequence (DNA): TGTGCCAGCAGTTTCCTGACTAGGGGGAACAATGAGCAGTTCTTC.

This clonotype was picked up many times. V is TRBV7-8 and J is TRBJ1-4; D uncertain. The CDR3 spans 17 residues. Trimming shortened V by 6 bases and J by 3 bases, and 20 bases separated the two germline ends. CDR1 SGHVS and CDR2 FQNEAQ come from the germline V gene. For the CDR3, the DNA is TGTGCCAGCAGTATTAGCCCCTTGGGTGAGGCTAATGAAAAACTGTTTTTT. Its translation: CASSISPLGEANEKLFF.

The CDR3 DNA is TGTGCCAGCACCCCGTTCCTGGCGGGACGGAACAATGAGCAGTTCTTC. This encodes CASTPFLAGRNNEQFF. The rearrangement links TRBV9 to TRBJ2-1, with D possibly being TRBD2 (6 bases). CDR3 size: 16 residues. Germline-derived CDR1 and CDR2 are SGDLS and YYNGEE. V shed 6 bases and J shed 5 bases, with 21 bases lying between them.

The chain recombines TRBV5-6 with TRBJ1-1, with D perhaps TRBD1 (6 bases). The CDR3 is made up of 16 amino acids. The V gene lost 4 bases and the J gene lost 0 bases, with 16 bases spanning the gap. CDR1 is SGHDT, CDR2 YYEEEE, per germline. The CDR3 spells CASSLALDSMNTEAFF. The CDR3 nucleotides are TGTGCCAGCAGCCTCGCCTTGGACAGTATGAACACTGAAGCTTTCTTT.

With respect to this clonotype: The junction shows a germline mismatch at one end, possibly a read error. This chain links TRBV28 with TRBJ2-2; weak D call: TRBD2 (5 bases). The CDR3 is 15 residues long. The germline gives CDR1 MDHEN, CDR2 SYDVKM. The CDR3 region is CASGLNGDSTGELFF. For the CDR3, the DNA is TGTGCCAGCGGTTTAAACGGGGATAGCACCGGGGAGCTGTTTTTT. Complete variable domain (other parts from reference TRBV28 and TRBJ2-2): DVKVTQSSRYLVKRTGEKVFLECVQDMDHENMFWYRQDPGLGLRLIYFSYDVKMKEKGDIPEGYSVSREKKERFSLILESASTNQTSMYLCASGLNGDSTGELFFGEGSRLTVL.

This clonotype was observed a few times. This chain uses TRBV6-2 or TRBV6-3 with TRBJ2-7; unclear D gene. The V gene's germline CDR1 is MNHEY and CDR2 SVGEGT. The germline V and J ends were trimmed by 6 bases and 5 bases, with 8 bases remaining between them. The CDR3 runs to 11 residues. The CDR3: CASRSGHEQYF. CDR3 DNA: TGTGCCAGCAGGTCGGGTCACGAGCAGTACTTC.

In this sample, this clonotype turned up many times. The V and J genes are TRBV7-9 and TRBJ2-2; TRBD1 might be the D (6 bases). The germline CDR1 and CDR2 sequences are SEHNR and FQNEAQ (reference sequence). This CDR3 is 14 amino acids long. V was clipped by 5 bases and J by 3 bases, with 10 bases between them. CDR3 sequence: CASSPDSYTGELFF. In DNA form, the CDR3 reads TGTGCCAGCAGCCCGGACAGCTACACCGGGGAGCTGTTTTTT.

The table lists this clonotype with a few counts. A much larger clone lies a single base off, so this may be a read error. V usage is TRBV7-3 and J usage is TRBJ1-1, with D uncertain. The germline V gene has CDR1 SGHTA and CDR2 FQGTGA. This CDR3 contains 13 residues. Trimming cost V 2 bases and J 1 base, with 5 bases left between them. This CDR3 reads CASSLHPNTEAFF. The CDR3 DNA reads as TGTGCCAGCAGCTTACACCCGAACACTGAAGCTTTCTTT.

A word on this clonotype: This is likely a read error, given that the CDR3 carries no conserved phenylalanine or tryptophan at its end. The gene calls are TRBV6-2 or TRBV6-3 and TRBJ2-7; TRBD2 matches at 8 bases. Germline assignment: CDR1 MNHEY and CDR2 SVGEGT. The V gene end was trimmed by 0 bases and the J gene end by 0 bases; junction bases not matched to a gene: 7. The CDR3 covers 17 residues. The CDR3 DNA follows: TGTGCCAGCAGTTACTCGATGCACCTAGCGGGCTCCTACGAGCAGTACTTA. This codes for CASSYSMHLAGSYEQYL.

This clonotype was recorded many times. This chain joins TRBV7-9 and TRBJ1-1, with D possibly being TRBD1 (5 bases). The germline gives CDR1 SEHNR, CDR2 FQNEAQ (reference sequence). V was shortened by 5 bases and J by 1 base, with 11 bases between the two germline ends. CDR3 length: 14 amino acids. CDR3 amino acids: CASSHGAGNTEAFF. The CDR3, as DNA: TGTGCCAGCAGCCATGGGGCAGGGAACACTGAAGCTTTCTTT. Together with reference TRBV7-9 and TRBJ1-1, the CDR3 gives the full variable domain: DTGVSQNPRHKITKRGQNVTFRCDPISEHNRLYWYRQTLGQGPEFLTYFQNEAQLEKSRLLSDRFSAERPKGSFSTLEIQRTEQGDSAMYLCASSHGAGNTEAFFGQGTRLTVV.

This clonotype was recorded at least ten times. The chain is built from TRBV5-6 and TRBJ2-7, with TRBD2 as a possible D gene (7 bases). This CDR3 contains 16 residues. Germline lookup yields CDR1 SGHDT and CDR2 YYEEEE. The V gene lost 2 bases and the J gene lost 2 bases, with 17 bases spanning the gap. This CDR3 reads CASSFAGGPAAYEQYF. Here the CDR3 DNA reads TGTGCCAGCAGCTTCGCCGGGGGGCCCGCCGCCTACGAGCAGTACTTC.